The sequence of this TCR beta chain was determined in a study of T-cell reconstitution after alpha-beta-depleted transplantation in children. Study observations and caveats: When one year had passed after transplant, most T-cell counts and diversity came from newly produced T cells. The high TCRbeta diversity at day 60 in some patients came from surviving recipient T cells and thymic progenitors. There were reportedly several hundred expanded graft clones from which alpha-beta T cells came about two months after transplant.

The TCRbeta library incorporated unique molecular identifiers. TCRdb re-called the PCR reads with MiXCR, one entry per CDR3 protein. The sample contains approximately 980,000 distinct CDR3 sequences, about 26% of which appear only once. This clonotype was counted many times. Its antigen is not known. V was clipped by 1 base and J by 2 bases, with 9 bases between them. Germline CDR1 and CDR2: SGHRS and YFSETQ. The CDR3 covers 14 residues. The sequence was collected from a boy under two years old who had a stem cell transplant for SCID, so the T cells may come from the graft donor. This rearrangement joins TRBV5-1 to TRBJ2-5; D uncertain. This material consisted of PBMCs, mostly from graft donor cells, taken 360 days after TCRalphabeta/CD19-depleted stem cell transplant. The CDR3, as DNA: TGCGCCAGCAGCTTGCGAACACCGCAAGAGACCCAGTACTTC. It specifies CASSLRTPQETQYF. Full variable domain (outside the CDR3, taken from reference TRBV5-1 and TRBJ2-5): KAGVTQTPRYLIKTRGQQVTLSCSPISGHRSVSWYQQTPGQGLQFLFEYFSETQRNKGNFPGRFSGRQFSNSRSEMNVSTLELGDSALYLCASSLRTPQETQYFGPGTRLLVL.